Below, one T cell receptor (beta chain) is given with its context. Source study methods: Amplification of reference gene primers was used by the study to estimate nucleated cell counts. Profiling relied on immunoSEQ multiplex PCR, and the TCRdb table lists in-frame clones only, not all of them. V and J calls and clone size are as listed in that table; D and trimming were resolved from the DNA. Here the sample spans approximately 13,000 clones, just over 70% being singletons. These data belong to a study of blood T cell repertoires in COVID-19. On the study more broadly: COVID-19 samples from acute and convalescent phases originated in the United States, Italy and Spain. From T cells, B-cell-depleted T cells, or PBMCs came the material, which was cDNA or gDNA.

CDR3 length equals 13 residues. Germline assignment: CDR1 MDHEN and CDR2 SYDVKM. Trimming stripped 2 bases from V and 2 bases from J, with 5 bases between. The rearrangement links TRBV28 to TRBJ2-3; D is undetermined. Sequenced input: peripheral blood. The clonotype was recovered from a man aged 60 to 69 with COVID-19, enrolled during active disease. Written as DNA, the CDR3 is TGTGCCAGCAGTTTACGCGCCACAGATACGCAGTATTTT. Translating it yields CASSLRATDTQYF.